The clone carrying this TCR beta chain was detected many times. The record originates from a study of T cells after yellow fever vaccination. The CDR3 totals 15 residues. Germline V CDR1 and CDR2: MNHEY, SMNVEV (reference sequence). The junction had 3 bases not matched to a gene; V was cut back by 4 bases and J by 2 bases. TCRdb reprocessed the 5' RACE reads via MiXCR and lists one record per CDR3 protein. The sample records under 90,000 distinct CDR3 sequences, about 6% being singletons. The source is a man between 18 and 35 years old who received the YFV17D yellow fever vaccine. J is TRBJ2-1 and V is TRBV27, with 9 bases fitting TRBD1. The sequences come from CD8+ T cells sorted from PBMCs, collected around 45 days after the first yellow fever vaccination. DNA for the CDR3: TGTGCCAGCAGTTCGGGACAGGGTACCTACAATGAGCAGTTCTTC. Encoded protein: CASSSGQGTYNEQFF.